Shown below are 21 T cell receptor beta chains from a single sample sequenced in a study of response to subunit inactivated influenza vaccine. TCRdb reprocessed the RT-PCR reads with MiXCR, giving one entry per CDR3 protein. The data contain roughly 550,000 distinct CDR3 sequences, around a quarter of them singletons. These data are also associated with another study on T cells expressing NK-cell markers. From that paper: Scientists made TCR beta cDNA using 5'RACE template switching with UMIs.

The sequencing here drew on CD4+ T cells sorted from PBMCs, taken 12 days after vaccination. These receptor sequences come from a man aged 45-65 years who received an inactivated influenza vaccine.

The V call is TRBV7-9, the J call TRBJ2-1; D may be TRBD1 (5 bases). V was clipped by 5 bases and J by 3 bases, with 17 bases between them. CDR3 length: 16 residues. Germline assignment: CDR1 SEHNR and CDR2 FQNEAQ (reference sequence). CDR3 loop: CASSDRPSQVYNEQFF. The CDR3 bases are TGTGCCAGCAGCGATCGGCCCTCACAGGTCTACAATGAGCAGTTCTTC.

V is TRBV27 and J is TRBJ2-3; TRBD2 might be the D (6 bases). CDR3 length: 14 amino acids. V was shortened by 6 bases and J by 0 bases, with 10 bases between the two germline ends. Germline lookup yields CDR1 MNHEY and CDR2 SMNVEV (reference sequence). The CDR3 nucleotides read TGTGCCAGCAGATTTGGGGGGAGCACAGATACGCAGTATTTT. Its protein is CASRFGGSTDTQYF.

This clonotype was seen only a few times. Here the CDR3 reads CASTTRDRAGFGSPLHF. CDR3 nucleotides: TGTGCCAGTACAACGAGGGACAGGGCGGGGTTCGGTTCACCCCTCCACTTT. The chain combines TRBV19 with TRBJ1-6; TRBD1 agrees at 9 bases. CDR1 LNHDA and CDR2 SQIVND come from the germline V gene (reference sequence). V dropped 7 bases and J dropped 9; count of bases not matched to a gene: 16. The CDR3 is made up of 17 amino acids.

This clonotype has just a few counts. The V call is TRBV12-3 or TRBV12-4, the J call TRBJ2-4; D gene ambiguous. CDR3 length equals 14 residues. The germline V and J ends were trimmed by 2 bases and 0 bases, with 5 bases remaining between them. The CDR3 protein is CASSLILAKNIQYF. CDR3 sequence (DNA): TGTGCCAGCAGTTTAATTCTAGCCAAAAACATTCAGTACTTC.

This clonotype was counted many times. This chain joins TRBV29-1 and TRBJ2-5; 7 bases are a match to TRBD2. J was trimmed by 5 bases and V by 5 bases; bases with no gene match: 11. This CDR3 has 14 residues. Germline CDR1 and CDR2: SQVTM and ANQGSEA. The CDR3 bases are TGCAGCGTTATGCCCAGCGGGGCGGGGGAGACCCAGTACTTC. This gives the protein CSVMPSGAGETQYF.

The CDR3 bases are TGTGCCAGCAGTATCCTACTAGCCCAGACCCAGTACTTC. Its protein is CASSILLAQTQYF. V and J are TRBV12-3 or TRBV12-4 and TRBJ2-5, with D maybe TRBD2 (6 bases). This CDR3 has 13 residues. V lost 5 bases to trimming and J lost 6 bases, with 13 bases between them.

J is TRBJ2-5 and V is TRBV7-2; no firm D call. This CDR3 has 16 residues. Germline V lookup: CDR1 SGHTA, CDR2 FQGNSA. Trimming removed 5 bases from V and 0 bases from J, with 16 bases in between. The CDR3: CASSQTRIGYQETQYF. CDR3 in DNA: TGTGCCAGCAGCCAGACTCGAATCGGGTACCAAGAGACCCAGTACTTC.

The J gene is TRBJ2-7, the V gene TRBV7-8; D not resolved. Trimming removed 4 bases at V and 6 bases at J, with 13 bases between. From germline, CDR1 is SGHVS and CDR2 FQNEAQ. This CDR3 spans 13 amino acids. The CDR3: CASSSQELSEQYF. The CDR3 DNA reads TGTGCCAGCAGCTCACAAGAATTAAGCGAGCAGTACTTC.

This rearrangement joins TRBV20-1 to TRBJ2-5; TRBD2 matches at 9 bases. The V gene end was trimmed by 3 bases and the J gene end by 4 bases; junction bases not matched to a gene: 9. The CDR3 runs 15 residues. Looked up from germline, CDR1 is DFQATT and CDR2 is SNEGSKA (reference sequence). Here the CDR3 DNA reads TGCAGTGCTAGCACGGCGGGAGGGTTCGCAGAGACCCAGTACTTC. Its translation: CSASTAGGFAETQYF.

This clonotype was seen repeatedly, ten times or more. The chain carries TRBV6-2 or TRBV6-3 and TRBJ2-3; 10 bases agree with TRBD2. The CDR3 has 15 amino acids. CDR1 and CDR2 from the germline V gene are MNHEY and SVGEGT. The V segment lost 7 bases and the J segment 2 bases; nucleotides outside the gene matches: 6. The CDR3 region has the DNA TGTGCCAGCAAAGATACTAGCGGGGCCACAGATACGCAGTATTTT. Its translation is CASKDTSGATDTQYF.

At least ten counts were recorded for this clonotype. This chain connects TRBV5-1 to TRBJ1-2; 11 nucleotides line up with TRBD1. This CDR3 has 14 residues. Germline CDR1 and CDR2: SGHRS and YFSETQ. J gave up 2 bases and V 4 bases, and 1 base lay outside the gene matches. The CDR3, as DNA: TGCGCCAGCAGCCGGGACAGGGGGAACTATGGCTACACCTTC. Amino acids: CASSRDRGNYGYTF.

The chain links TRBV10-2 to TRBJ2-4; D gene uncertain. Trimming cost V 4 bases and J 0 bases, with 10 bases left between them. The CDR3 covers 15 residues. Germline CDR1 is WSHSY and CDR2 is SAAADI. CDR3 bases: TGCGCCAGCAGTGCAGATTCTAAAGCCAAAAACATTCAGTACTTC. Protein product: CASSADSKAKNIQYF.

The chain carries TRBV9 and TRBJ2-5, with TRBD2 matching over 11 bases. Trimming removed 3 bases from V and 4 bases from J; junction bases left unmatched: 5. The CDR3 length is 15 residues. Germline CDR1 is SGDLS and CDR2 is YYNGEE. CDR3 in amino acids: CASSGPGTSGETQYF. The CDR3 DNA reads as TGTGCCAGCAGCGGCCCCGGGACTAGCGGAGAGACCCAGTACTTC.

V usage is TRBV20-1 and J usage is TRBJ2-7; 7 bases are a match to TRBD2. The CDR3 is 13 amino acids. Germline trimming cut 2 bases from V and 2 bases from J; bases unmatched to any gene: 3. Germline CDR1 is DFQATT and CDR2 is SNEGSKA (reference sequence). For the CDR3, the DNA is TGCAGTGCTAGATCTAGCGGTCCCTACGAGCAGTACTTC. It specifies CSARSSGPYEQYF.

This chain joins TRBV28 and TRBJ2-1; TRBD2 matches at 11 bases. From germline, CDR1 is MDHEN and CDR2 SYDVKM. V was clipped by 3 bases and J by 4 bases; unmatched bases: 2. CDR3 length: 15 amino acids. The CDR3, as DNA: TGTGCCAGCAGTTTTACTAGCGGGAGTTACAATGAGCAGTTCTTC. Translating it yields CASSFTSGSYNEQFF.

This rearrangement joins TRBV20-1 to TRBJ2-7, with TRBD2 identical over 9 bases. The CDR3 runs 13 residues. CDR1 and CDR2 from the germline V gene are DFQATT and SNEGSKA (reference sequence). The trim removed 7 bases at V and 3 bases at J, leaving 7 bases unmatched. CDR3 nucleotide sequence: TGCAGTGGCGGCCGCGGGGGGGGCTACGAGCAGTACTTC. This translates into CSGGRGGGYEQYF.

This clonotype was seen a handful of times. The chain links TRBV9 to TRBJ2-4, with D possibly matching TRBD2 (5 bases). Trimming cost V 0 bases and J 8 bases, with 12 bases left between them. The CDR3 spans 14 residues. CDR1 and CDR2 from the germline V gene are SGDLS and YYNGEE. The DNA of the CDR3 is TGTGCCAGCAGCGTAGGGGAGTTTAGGGACATTCAGTACTTC. It specifies CASSVGEFRDIQYF.

This clonotype occurred a few times. The chain is built from TRBV6-1 and TRBJ2-5, with D possibly being TRBD2 (6 bases). Germline V gene sequence: CDR1 MNHNS, CDR2 SASEGT. CDR3 length: 14 residues. V shed 11 bases and J shed 5 bases, with 21 bases lying between them. The CDR3 loop is CASGRGRATETQYF. The CDR3 DNA follows: TGTGCCTCCGGGAGAGGCAGGGCGACGGAGACCCAGTACTTC.

The chain is built from TRBV7-8 and TRBJ2-3, with 7 bases lining up with TRBD2. This CDR3 contains 16 residues. Germline CDR1 is SGHVS and CDR2 is FQNEAQ. V was clipped by 0 bases and J by 6 bases; unmatched bases: 9. CDR3 in DNA: TGTGCCAGCAGCTTAGCGAGTGGAGCGGGGTTGGATACGCAGTATTTT. Amino acid sequence: CASSLASGAGLDTQYF.

The table lists this clonotype with a few counts. V is TRBV29-1 and J is TRBJ2-1, with 8 positions matching TRBD2. CDR3 length: 13 amino acids. From germline, CDR1 is SQVTM and CDR2 ANQGSEA. V was clipped by 6 bases and J by 6 bases; unmatched bases: 7. CDR3 residues: CSVWTSIGNEQFF. The CDR3 DNA is TGCAGCGTCTGGACTAGCATCGGCAATGAGCAGTTCTTC.

The chain links TRBV6-5 to TRBJ1-1; 7 bases map to TRBD1. The trim removed 4 bases at V and 5 bases at J, leaving 4 bases unmatched. Per the germline V gene, CDR1 is MNHEY and CDR2 is SVGAGI. The CDR3 is made up of 13 amino acids. CDR3 sequence reads: CASSSAGGTEAFF. As DNA, the CDR3 is TGTGCCAGCAGTTCAGCAGGGGGAACTGAAGCTTTCTTT.